Following are 3 T cell receptor beta chains from one sample sequenced in a study of Ad26.COV2.S vaccination and SARS-CoV-2 variants. Clones were sequenced by immunoSEQ multiplex PCR, and TCRdb holds only the in-frame ones, with some missing. The profile shows fewer than 300,000 clones, about 89% of them singletons. As to treatment: roughly 18 received Ad26.COV2.S at low or high dose, single or two shots; a few received placebo; per-sample allocation not given. The samples were gathered on day 63 after the first injection of vaccine or placebo. The sequences come from peripheral blood, collected in a trial of Ad26.COV2.S vaccine versus placebo. These TCRs come from a person aged 18 to 59 who received the Ad26.COV2.S COVID-19 vaccine or a placebo.

The V gene is TRBV20-1, the J gene TRBJ2-7, with unresolved D. This CDR3 is built from 11 residues. V was cut by 7 bases and J by 1 base, with 8 bases left in between. Germline CDR1 is DFQATT and CDR2 is SNEGSKA (reference sequence). CDR3 nucleotide sequence: TGCAGTGTTGGGCCTTCCTACGAGCAGTACTTC. As protein: CSVGPSYEQYF.

The rearrangement uses TRBV10-2 and TRBJ1-2; 11 nucleotides align to TRBD1. Unmatched junction bases numbered 7, after V lost 5 bases and J lost 8 bases. Germline CDR1 reads WSHSY; CDR2 reads SAAADI. The CDR3 consists of 14 residues. CDR3 sequence (DNA): TGCGCCAGCAGTTACGGACAGGGGGCTGGAGGCTACACCTTC. Encoded protein: CASSYGQGAGGYTF.

This clone was found once. V gene TRBV28 combines with J gene TRBJ1-1; D gene ambiguous. Germline loops: CDR1 MDHEN, CDR2 SYDVKM. Trimming removed 6 bases at V and 1 base at J, with 15 bases between. The CDR3 length is 15 residues. CDR3 residues: CASSPPRLGNTEAFF. The CDR3 coding sequence is TGTGCCAGCAGCCCCCCAAGGCTAGGGAACACTGAAGCTTTCTTT.